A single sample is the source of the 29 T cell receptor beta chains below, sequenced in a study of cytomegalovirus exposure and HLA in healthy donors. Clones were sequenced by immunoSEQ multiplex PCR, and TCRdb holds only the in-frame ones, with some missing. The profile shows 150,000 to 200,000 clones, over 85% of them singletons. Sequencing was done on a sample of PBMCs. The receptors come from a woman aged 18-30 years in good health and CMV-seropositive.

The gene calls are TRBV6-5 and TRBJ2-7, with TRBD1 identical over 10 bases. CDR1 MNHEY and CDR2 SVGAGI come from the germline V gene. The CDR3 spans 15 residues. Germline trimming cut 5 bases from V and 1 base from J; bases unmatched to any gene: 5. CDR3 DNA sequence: TGTGCCAGCAGTAAGGGACAGGGGACGTCCTACGAGCAGTACTTC. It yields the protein CASSKGQGTSYEQYF.

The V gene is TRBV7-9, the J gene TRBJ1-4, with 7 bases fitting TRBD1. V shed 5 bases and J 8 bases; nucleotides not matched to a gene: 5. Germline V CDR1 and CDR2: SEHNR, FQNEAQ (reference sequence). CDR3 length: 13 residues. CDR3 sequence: CASSEQGREKLFF. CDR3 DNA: TGTGCCAGCAGCGAACAGGGGAGGGAAAAACTGTTTTTT.

Here the CDR3 reads CAWSVKGANTGELFF. Written as DNA, the CDR3 is TGTGCCTGGAGTGTAAAAGGGGCGAACACCGGGGAGCTGTTTTTT. This chain connects TRBV30 to TRBJ2-2; D might be TRBD1 (5 bases). Trimming stripped 0 bases from V and 0 bases from J, with 8 bases between. The CDR3 sequence is 15 residues long. Germline CDR1 reads GTSNPN; CDR2 reads SVGIG (reference sequence). Based on the CDR3 plus reference TRBV30 and TRBJ2-2, the full variable domain is SQTIHQWPATLVQPVGSPLSLECTVEGTSNPNLYWYRQAAGRGLQLLFYSVGIGQISSEVPQNLSASRPQDRQFILSSKKLLLSDSGFYLCAWSVKGANTGELFFGEGSRLTVL.

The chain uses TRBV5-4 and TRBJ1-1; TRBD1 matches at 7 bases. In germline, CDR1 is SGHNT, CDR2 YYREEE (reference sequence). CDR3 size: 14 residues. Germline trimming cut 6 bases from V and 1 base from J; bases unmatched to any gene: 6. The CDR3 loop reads CASKVDRENTEAFF. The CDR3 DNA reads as TGTGCCAGCAAAGTAGACAGGGAGAACACTGAAGCTTTCTTT.

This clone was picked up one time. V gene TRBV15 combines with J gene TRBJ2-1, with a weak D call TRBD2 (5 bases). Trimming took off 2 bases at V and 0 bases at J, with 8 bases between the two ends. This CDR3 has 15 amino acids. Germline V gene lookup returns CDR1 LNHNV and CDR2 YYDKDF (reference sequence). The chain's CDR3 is CATSRTRNSYNEQFF. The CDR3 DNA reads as TGTGCCACCAGCAGAACTAGAAACTCCTACAATGAGCAGTTCTTC.

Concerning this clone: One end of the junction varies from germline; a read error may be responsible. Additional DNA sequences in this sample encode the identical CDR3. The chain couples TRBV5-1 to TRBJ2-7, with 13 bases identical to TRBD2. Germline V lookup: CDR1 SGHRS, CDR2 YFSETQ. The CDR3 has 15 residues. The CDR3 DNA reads TGCGCCAGCAGTTCCGGACTAGCGGGAGCTCTCGAGCAATACTTC. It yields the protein CASSSGLAGALEQYF.

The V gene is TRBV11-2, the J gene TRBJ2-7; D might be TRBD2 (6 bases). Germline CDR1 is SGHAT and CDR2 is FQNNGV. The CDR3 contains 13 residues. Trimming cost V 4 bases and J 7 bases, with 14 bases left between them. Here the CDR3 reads CASSSRRGWEQYF. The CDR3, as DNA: TGTGCCAGCAGCTCTAGGAGGGGATGGGAGCAGTACTTC.

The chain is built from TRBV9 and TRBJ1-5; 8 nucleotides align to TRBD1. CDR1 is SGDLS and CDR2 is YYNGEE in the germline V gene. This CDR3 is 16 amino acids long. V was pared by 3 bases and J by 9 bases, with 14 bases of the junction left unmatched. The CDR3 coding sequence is TGTGCCAGCAGCGCCCGCGAATCACAGGGGGTTGGGCCCCAGCATTTT. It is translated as CASSARESQGVGPQHF.

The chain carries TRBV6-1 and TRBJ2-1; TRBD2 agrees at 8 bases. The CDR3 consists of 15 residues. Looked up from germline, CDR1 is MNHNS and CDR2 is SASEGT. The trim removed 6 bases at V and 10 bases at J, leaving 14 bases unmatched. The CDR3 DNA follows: TGTGCCAGCAGGCAGACAGCGGGGGACTGGGTGGAGCAGTTCTTC. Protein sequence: CASRQTAGDWVEQFF.

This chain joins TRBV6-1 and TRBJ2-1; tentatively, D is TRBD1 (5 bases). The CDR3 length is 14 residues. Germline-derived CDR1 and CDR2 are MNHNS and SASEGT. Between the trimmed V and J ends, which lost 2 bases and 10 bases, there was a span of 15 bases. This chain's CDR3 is CASSERGRTFEQFF. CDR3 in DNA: TGTGCCAGCAGTGAAAGGGGCAGGACCTTCGAGCAGTTCTTC.

The CDR3 DNA reads TGTGCCAGCAGCCAGCCCTCGGGGGAGGGCCGGGTCAATGAGCAGTTCTTC. It yields the protein CASSQPSGEGRVNEQFF. The gene calls are TRBV11-3 and TRBJ2-1; 7 nucleotides align to TRBD2. The CDR3 runs 17 residues. Germline V gives CDR1 SGHNT, CDR2 YENEEA. V lost 5 bases and J lost 6; bases outside the gene matches: 16.

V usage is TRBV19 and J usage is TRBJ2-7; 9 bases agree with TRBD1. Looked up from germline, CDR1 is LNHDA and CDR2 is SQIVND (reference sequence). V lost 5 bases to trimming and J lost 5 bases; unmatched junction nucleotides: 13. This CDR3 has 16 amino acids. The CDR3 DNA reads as TGTGCCAGTAGTCCACCCGACAGGGGGTTTGCCCACGAGCAGTACTTC. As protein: CASSPPDRGFAHEQYF. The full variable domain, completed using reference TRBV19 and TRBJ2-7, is DGGITQSPKYLFRKEGQNVTLSCEQNLNHDAMYWYRQDPGQGLRLIYYSQIVNDFQKGDIAEGYSVSREKKESFPLTVTSAQKNPTAFYLCASSPPDRGFAHEQYFGPGTRLTVT.

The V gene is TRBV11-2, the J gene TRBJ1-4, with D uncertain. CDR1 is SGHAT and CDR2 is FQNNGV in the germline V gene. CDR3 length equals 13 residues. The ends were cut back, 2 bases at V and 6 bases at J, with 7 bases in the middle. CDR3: CASSLTGYEKLFF. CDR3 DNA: TGTGCCAGCAGCTTAACGGGGTATGAAAAACTGTTTTTT.

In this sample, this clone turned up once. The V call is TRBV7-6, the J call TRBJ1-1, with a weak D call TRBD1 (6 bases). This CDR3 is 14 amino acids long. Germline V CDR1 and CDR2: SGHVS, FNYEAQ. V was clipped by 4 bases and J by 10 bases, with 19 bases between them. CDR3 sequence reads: CASSSFRQAESAFF. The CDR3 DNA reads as TGTGCCAGCAGCTCCTTCCGACAGGCCGAGTCAGCTTTCTTT.

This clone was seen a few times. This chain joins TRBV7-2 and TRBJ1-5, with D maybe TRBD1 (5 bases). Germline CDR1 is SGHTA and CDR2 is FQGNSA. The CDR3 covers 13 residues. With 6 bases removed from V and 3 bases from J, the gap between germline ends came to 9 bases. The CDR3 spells CASRTENNQPQHF. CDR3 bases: TGTGCCAGCAGGACAGAGAACAATCAGCCCCAGCATTTT.

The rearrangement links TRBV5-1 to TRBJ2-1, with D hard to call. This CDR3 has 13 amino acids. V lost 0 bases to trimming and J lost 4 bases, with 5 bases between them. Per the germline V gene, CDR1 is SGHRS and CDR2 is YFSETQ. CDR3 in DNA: TGCGCCAGCAGCTTGGCACAGTACAATGAGCAGTTCTTC. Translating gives CASSLAQYNEQFF.

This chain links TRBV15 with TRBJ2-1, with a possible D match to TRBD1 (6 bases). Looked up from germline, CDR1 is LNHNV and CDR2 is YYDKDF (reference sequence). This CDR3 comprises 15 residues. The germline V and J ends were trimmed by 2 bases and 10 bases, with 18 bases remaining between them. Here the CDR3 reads CATSRPASGGREQFF. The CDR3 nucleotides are TGTGCCACCAGCAGACCCGCTAGTGGGGGCCGCGAGCAGTTCTTC.

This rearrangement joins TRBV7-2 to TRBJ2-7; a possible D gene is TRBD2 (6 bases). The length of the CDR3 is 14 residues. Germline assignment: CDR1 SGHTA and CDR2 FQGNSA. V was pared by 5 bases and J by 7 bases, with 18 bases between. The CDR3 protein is CASSHGTRMGEQYF. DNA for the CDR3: TGTGCCAGCAGCCATGGGACTCGAATGGGGGAGCAGTACTTC. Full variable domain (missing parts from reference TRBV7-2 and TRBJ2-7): GAGVSQSPSNKVTEKGKDVELRCDPISGHTALYWYRQSLGQGLEFLIYFQGNSAPDKSGLPSDRFSAERTGGSVSTLTIQRTQQEDSAVYLCASSHGTRMGEQYFGPGTRLTVT.

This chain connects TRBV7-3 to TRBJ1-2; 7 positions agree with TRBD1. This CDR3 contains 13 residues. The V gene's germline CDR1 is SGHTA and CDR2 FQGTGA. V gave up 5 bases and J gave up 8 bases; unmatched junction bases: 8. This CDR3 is CASSRRDRDGYTF. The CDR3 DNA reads TGTGCCAGCAGCCGCCGGGACAGAGACGGCTACACCTTC.

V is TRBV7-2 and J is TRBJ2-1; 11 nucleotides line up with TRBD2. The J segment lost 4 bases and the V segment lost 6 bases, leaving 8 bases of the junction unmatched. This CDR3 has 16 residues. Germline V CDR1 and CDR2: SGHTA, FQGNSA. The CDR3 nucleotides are TGTGCCAGCAGGGACGTCGGGACTAGCGGATACAATGAGCAGTTCTTC. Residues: CASRDVGTSGYNEQFF.

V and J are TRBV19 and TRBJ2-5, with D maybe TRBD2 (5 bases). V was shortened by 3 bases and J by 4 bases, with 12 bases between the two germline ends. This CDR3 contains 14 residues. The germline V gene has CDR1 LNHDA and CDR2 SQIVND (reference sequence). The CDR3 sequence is CASSIGVISETQYF. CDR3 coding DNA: TGTGCCAGTAGTATCGGGGTGATATCAGAGACCCAGTACTTC. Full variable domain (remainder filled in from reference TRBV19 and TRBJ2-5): DGGITQSPKYLFRKEGQNVTLSCEQNLNHDAMYWYRQDPGQGLRLIYYSQIVNDFQKGDIAEGYSVSREKKESFPLTVTSAQKNPTAFYLCASSIGVISETQYFGPGTRLLVL.

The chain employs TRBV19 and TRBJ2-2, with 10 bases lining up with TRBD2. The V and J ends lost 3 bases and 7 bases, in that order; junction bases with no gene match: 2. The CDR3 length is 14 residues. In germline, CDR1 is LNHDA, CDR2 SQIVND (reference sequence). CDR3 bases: TGTGCCAGTAGTATGCTAGCGGGAGACGGGGAGCTGTTTTTT. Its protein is CASSMLAGDGELFF.

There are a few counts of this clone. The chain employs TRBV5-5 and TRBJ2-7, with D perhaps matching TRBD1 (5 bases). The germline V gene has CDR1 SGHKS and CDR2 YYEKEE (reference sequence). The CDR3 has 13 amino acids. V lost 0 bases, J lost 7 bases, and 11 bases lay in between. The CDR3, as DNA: TGTGCCAGCAGCTTGGGCACAGGTTGGGAGCAGTACTTC. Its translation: CASSLGTGWEQYF.

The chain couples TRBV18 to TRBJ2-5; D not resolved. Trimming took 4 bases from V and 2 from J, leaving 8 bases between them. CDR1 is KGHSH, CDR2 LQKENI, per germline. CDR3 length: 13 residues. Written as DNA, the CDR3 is TGTGCCAGCTCACAACAGCCTCAAGAGACCCAGTACTTC. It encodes CASSQQPQETQYF.

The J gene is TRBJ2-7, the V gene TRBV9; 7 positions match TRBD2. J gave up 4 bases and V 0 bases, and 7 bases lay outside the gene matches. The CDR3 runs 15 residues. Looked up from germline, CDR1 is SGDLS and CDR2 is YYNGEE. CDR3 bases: TGTGCCAGCAGCGTAGGGCGGGAGACGATATACGAGCAGTACTTC. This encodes CASSVGRETIYEQYF.

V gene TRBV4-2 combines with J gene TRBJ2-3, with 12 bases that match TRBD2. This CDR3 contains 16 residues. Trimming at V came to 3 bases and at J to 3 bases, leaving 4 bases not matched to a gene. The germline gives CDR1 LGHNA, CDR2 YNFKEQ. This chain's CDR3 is CASSHRLAGETDTQYF. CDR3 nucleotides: TGTGCCAGCAGCCACCGACTAGCGGGAGAAACAGATACGCAGTATTTT.

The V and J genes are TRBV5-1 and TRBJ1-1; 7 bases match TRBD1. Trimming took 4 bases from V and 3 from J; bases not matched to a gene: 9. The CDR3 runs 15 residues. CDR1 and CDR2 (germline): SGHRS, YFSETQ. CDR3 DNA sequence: TGCGCCAGCAGCCGAACGACAGGGTGGGACACTGAAGCTTTCTTT. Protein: CASSRTTGWDTEAFF.

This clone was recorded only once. The CDR3 region has the DNA TGTGCCAGCAGCTTAGGATTGGTTCAAGAGGACACCATATATTTT. Its translation is CASSLGLVQEDTIYF. The chain joins TRBV7-9 to TRBJ1-3; D gene ambiguous. The CDR3 is 15 residues long. Germline V gene data show CDR1 as SEHNR and CDR2 as FQNEAQ (reference sequence). V was trimmed by 1 base and J by 8 bases, leaving 15 bases between them.

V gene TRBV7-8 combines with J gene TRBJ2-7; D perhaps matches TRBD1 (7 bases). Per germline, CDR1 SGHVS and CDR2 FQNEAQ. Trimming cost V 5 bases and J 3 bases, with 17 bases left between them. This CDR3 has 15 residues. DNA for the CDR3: TGTGCCAGCAGCCTCTCGTGGCAGGGGGGCTACGAGCAGTACTTC. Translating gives CASSLSWQGGYEQYF. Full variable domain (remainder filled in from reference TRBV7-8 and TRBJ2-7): GAGVSQSPRYKVAKRGQDVALRCDPISGHVSLFWYQQALGQGPEFLTYFQNEAQLDKSGLPSDRFFAERPEGSVSTLKIQRTQQEDSAVYLCASSLSWQGGYEQYFGPGTRLTVT.